This TCR beta chain was sequenced during a study of beta chain features in type 1 diabetes. Turning to the study itself: Patients looked much like healthy donors when it came to age, gender and cell yields.

This clone has a single count. Its specificity is not known. Study-wide results and limits: Healthy donors had naive, central memory and Treg TCRB repertoires that appeared less similar than those seen among patients. In these data, an HLA type influence on TCRB rearrangement remained unresolved. For Type 1 diabetes patients, all four CD4+ subsets carried TCRB CDR3s that were moderately but significantly shorter.

Germline CDR1 GTSNPN, CDR2 SVGIG (reference sequence). The CDR3 extends over 14 amino acids. With 3 bases removed from V and 3 bases from J, the gap between germline ends came to 11 bases. Isolated RNA was reverse transcribed in full, so expressed TCRB transcripts were sequenced. Libraries were prepared by immunoSEQ multiplex PCR; TCRdb keeps only in-frame clonotypes and omits some of them. The sample carries 150,000 to 200,000 clones, 63% recorded once. This receptor was identified in a young man with type 1 diabetes. V usage is TRBV30 and J usage is TRBJ2-2, with unresolved D. Sequenced: naive CD4+ T cells from blood. The CDR3 loop is CAWSGRPDTGELFF. CDR3 nucleotide sequence: TGTGCCTGGAGCGGGCGGCCGGACACCGGGGAGCTGTTTTTT.